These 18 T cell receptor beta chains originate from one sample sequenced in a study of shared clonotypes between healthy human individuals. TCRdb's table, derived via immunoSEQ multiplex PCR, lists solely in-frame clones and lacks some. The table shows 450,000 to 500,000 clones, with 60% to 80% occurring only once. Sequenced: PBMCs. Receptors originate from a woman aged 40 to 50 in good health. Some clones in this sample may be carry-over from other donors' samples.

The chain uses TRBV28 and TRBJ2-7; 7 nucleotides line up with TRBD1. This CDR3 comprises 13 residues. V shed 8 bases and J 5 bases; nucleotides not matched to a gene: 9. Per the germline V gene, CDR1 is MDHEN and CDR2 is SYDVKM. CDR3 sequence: CASLNRGLNEQYF. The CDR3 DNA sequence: TGTGCCAGCCTAAACAGGGGTCTTAACGAGCAGTACTTC.

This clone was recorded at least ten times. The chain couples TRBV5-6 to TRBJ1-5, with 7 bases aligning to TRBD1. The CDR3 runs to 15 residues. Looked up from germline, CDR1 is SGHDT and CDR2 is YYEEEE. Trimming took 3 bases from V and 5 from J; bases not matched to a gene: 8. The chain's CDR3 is CASSSSGQVYQPQHF. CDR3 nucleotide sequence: TGTGCCAGCAGCTCTTCCGGACAGGTATATCAGCCCCAGCATTTT.

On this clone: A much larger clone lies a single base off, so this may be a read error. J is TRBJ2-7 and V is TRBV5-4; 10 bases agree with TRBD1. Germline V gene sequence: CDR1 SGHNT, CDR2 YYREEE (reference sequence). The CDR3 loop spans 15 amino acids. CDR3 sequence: CASSPGQGQGYEQHF. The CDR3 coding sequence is TGTGCCAGCAGCCCGGGACAGGGGCAAGGGTACGAGCAGCACTTC.

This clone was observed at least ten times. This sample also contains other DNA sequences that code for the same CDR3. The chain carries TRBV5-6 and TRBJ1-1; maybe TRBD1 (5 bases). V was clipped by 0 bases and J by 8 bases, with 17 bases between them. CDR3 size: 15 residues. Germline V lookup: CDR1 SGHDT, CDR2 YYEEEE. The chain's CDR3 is CASSLGQRQRREAFF. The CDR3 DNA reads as TGTGCCAGCAGCTTGGGACAACGACAGAGGCGGGAAGCTTTCTTT.

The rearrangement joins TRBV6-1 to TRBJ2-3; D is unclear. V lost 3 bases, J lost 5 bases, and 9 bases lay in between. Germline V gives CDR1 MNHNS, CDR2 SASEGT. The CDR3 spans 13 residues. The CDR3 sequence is CASSDQPGDTQYF. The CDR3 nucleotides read TGTGCCAGCAGTGACCAGCCTGGAGATACGCAGTATTTT.

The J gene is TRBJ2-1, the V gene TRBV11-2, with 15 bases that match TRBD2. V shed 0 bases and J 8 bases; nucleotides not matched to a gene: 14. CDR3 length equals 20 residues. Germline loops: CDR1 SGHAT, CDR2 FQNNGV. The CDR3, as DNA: TGTGCCAGCAGCTTAGATCCCGGACTAGCGGGAGGGCCATTAGTGTATGAGCAGTTCTTC. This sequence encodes CASSLDPGLAGGPLVYEQFF.

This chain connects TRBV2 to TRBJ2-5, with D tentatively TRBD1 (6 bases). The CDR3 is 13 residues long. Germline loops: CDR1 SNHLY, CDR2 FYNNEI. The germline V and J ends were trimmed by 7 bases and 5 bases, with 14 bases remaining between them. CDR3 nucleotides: TGTGCCAGCATGTCAGGGGTTGGGGAGACCCAGTACTTC. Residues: CASMSGVGETQYF.

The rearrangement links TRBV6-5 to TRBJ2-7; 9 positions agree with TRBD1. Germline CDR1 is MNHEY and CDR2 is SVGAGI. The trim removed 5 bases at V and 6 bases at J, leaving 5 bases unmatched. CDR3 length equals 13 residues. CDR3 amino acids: CASSKTGGFEQYF. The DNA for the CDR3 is TGTGCCAGCAGTAAAACAGGGGGCTTCGAGCAGTACTTC.

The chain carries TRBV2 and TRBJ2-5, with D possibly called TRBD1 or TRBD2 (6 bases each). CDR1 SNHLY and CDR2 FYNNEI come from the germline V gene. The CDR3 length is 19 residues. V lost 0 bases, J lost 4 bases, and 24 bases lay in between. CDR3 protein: CASSEALGGGGLNVETQYF. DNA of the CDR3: TGTGCCAGCAGTGAAGCGCTCGGAGGGGGTGGACTGAACGTAGAGACCCAGTACTTC.

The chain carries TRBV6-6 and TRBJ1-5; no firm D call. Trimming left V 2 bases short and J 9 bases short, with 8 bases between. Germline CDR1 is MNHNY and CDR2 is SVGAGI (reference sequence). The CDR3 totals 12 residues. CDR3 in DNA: TGTGCCAGCAGTTACACCGAGGGGCCCCAGCATTTT. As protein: CASSYTEGPQHF.

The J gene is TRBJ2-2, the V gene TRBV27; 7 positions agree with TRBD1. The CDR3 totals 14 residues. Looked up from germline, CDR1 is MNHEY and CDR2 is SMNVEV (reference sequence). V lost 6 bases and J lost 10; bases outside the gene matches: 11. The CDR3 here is CASRDRLYPEELFF. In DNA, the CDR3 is TGTGCCAGCAGGGACAGGTTGTATCCCGAGGAGCTGTTTTTT.

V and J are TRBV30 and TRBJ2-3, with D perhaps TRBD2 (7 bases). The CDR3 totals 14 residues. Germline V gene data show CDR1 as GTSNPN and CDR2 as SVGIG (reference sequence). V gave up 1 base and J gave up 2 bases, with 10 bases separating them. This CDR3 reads CAWSGGGPTDTQYF. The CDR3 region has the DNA TGTGCCTGGAGTGGGGGGGGCCCCACAGATACGCAGTATTTT. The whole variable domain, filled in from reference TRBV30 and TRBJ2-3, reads SQTIHQWPATLVQPVGSPLSLECTVEGTSNPNLYWYRQAAGRGLQLLFYSVGIGQISSEVPQNLSASRPQDRQFILSSKKLLLSDSGFYLCAWSGGGPTDTQYFGPGTRLTVL.

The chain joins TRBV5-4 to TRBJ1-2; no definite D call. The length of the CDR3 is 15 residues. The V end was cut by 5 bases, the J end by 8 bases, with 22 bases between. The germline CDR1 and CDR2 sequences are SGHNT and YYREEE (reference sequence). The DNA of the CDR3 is TGTGCCAGCAGTTTGTTCACCAGGACCTCCTCGGGCTACACCTTC. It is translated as CASSLFTRTSSGYTF.

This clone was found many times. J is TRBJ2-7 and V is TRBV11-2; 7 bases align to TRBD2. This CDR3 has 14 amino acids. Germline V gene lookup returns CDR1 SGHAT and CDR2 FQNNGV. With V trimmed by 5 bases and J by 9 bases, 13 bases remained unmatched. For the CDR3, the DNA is TGTGCCAGCAGCCCAGGACTGGGGGGGGGAGTGCAGTACTTC. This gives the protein CASSPGLGGGVQYF.

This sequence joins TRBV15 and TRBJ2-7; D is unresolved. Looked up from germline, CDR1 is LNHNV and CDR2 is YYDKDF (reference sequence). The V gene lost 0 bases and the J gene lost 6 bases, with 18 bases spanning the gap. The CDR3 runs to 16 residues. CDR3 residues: CATSRDRVVNLREQYF. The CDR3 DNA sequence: TGTGCCACCAGCAGAGATCGGGTTGTGAATCTACGCGAGCAGTACTTC.

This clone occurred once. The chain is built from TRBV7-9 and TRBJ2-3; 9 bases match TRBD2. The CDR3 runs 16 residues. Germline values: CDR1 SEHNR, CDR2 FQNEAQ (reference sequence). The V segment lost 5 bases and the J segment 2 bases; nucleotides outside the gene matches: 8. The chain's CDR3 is CASSTTSGSSTDTQYF. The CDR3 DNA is TGTGCCAGCAGCACAACTAGCGGGTCATCCACAGATACGCAGTATTTT.

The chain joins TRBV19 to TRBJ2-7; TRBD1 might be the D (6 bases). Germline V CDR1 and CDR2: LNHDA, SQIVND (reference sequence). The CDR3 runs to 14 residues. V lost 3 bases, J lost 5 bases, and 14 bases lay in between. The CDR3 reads CASSIQQGSHEQYF. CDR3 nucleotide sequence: TGTGCCAGTAGTATTCAGCAGGGGAGCCACGAGCAGTACTTC.

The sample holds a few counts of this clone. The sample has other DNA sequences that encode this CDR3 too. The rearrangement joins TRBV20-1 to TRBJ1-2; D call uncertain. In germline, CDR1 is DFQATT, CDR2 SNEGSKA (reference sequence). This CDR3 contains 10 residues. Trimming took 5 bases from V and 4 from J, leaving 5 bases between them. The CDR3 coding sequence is TGCAGTGCTCAAATCTATGGCTACACCTTC. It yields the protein CSAQIYGYTF.